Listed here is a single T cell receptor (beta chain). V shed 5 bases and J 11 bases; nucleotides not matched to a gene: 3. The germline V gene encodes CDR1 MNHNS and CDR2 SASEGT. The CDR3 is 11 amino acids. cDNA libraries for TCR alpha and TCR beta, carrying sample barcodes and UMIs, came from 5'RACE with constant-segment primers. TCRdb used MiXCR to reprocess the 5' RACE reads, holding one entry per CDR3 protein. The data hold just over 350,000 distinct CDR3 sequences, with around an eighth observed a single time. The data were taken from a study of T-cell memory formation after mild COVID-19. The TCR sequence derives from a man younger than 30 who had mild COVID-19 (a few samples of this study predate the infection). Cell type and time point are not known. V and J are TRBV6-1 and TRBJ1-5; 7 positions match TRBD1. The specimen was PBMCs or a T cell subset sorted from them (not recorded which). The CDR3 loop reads CASSTQGSQHF. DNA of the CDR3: TGTGCCAGCAGTACACAGGGGTCCCAGCATTTT.